A single sample is the source of the 19 T cell receptor beta chains below, sequenced in a study of blood T cell repertoires in COVID-19. Generated by immunoSEQ multiplex PCR, the TCRdb table keeps only in-frame clones and is missing some. This sample yields some 100,000 clones, of which around 82% are seen a single time; under 7% belongs to the top ten. Sequences were obtained from peripheral blood. Receptor source: a woman between 45 and 65 years old with acute or convalescent COVID-19.

For the CDR3, the DNA is TGTGCCAGAAGCCATGCAGTCCAAGAGACCCAGTACTTC. The encoded protein is CARSHAVQETQYF. The rearrangement links TRBV5-3 to TRBJ2-5; D uncertain. TRBV5-3 is labeled an ORF, and its function is uncertain. The CDR3 loop spans 13 amino acids. V was pared by 4 bases and J by 1 base, with 8 bases between.

V usage is TRBV4-2 and J usage is TRBJ2-1; D perhaps matches TRBD1 (6 bases). This CDR3 comprises 16 residues. Germline V lookup: CDR1 LGHNA, CDR2 YNFKEQ. The V end lost 3 bases, the J end lost 4 bases, and 16 bases lay between the germline ends. This CDR3 reads CASSHQSRDIYNEQFF. The CDR3, as DNA: TGTGCCAGCAGCCATCAGTCCCGGGACATATACAATGAGCAGTTCTTC.

In this sample, this clone turned up once. The chain is built from TRBV5-1 and TRBJ2-7; perhaps TRBD2 as D (6 bases). This CDR3 is 16 amino acids long. The germline CDR1 and CDR2 sequences are SGHRS and YFSETQ. Trimming removed 4 bases from V and 0 bases from J, with 17 bases in between. In nucleotides, the CDR3 is TGCGCCAGCAGCGCCCCGACTAGGGATAGCTCCTACGAGCAGTACTTC. Amino acids: CASSAPTRDSSYEQYF.

There are a few counts of this clone. The gene calls are TRBV5-6 and TRBJ1-2; 9 bases fit TRBD1. The CDR3 spans 14 residues. V gave up 3 bases and J gave up 2 bases; unmatched junction bases: 2. From germline, CDR1 is SGHDT and CDR2 YYEEEE. The CDR3 protein is CASSSDRGNYGYTF. The CDR3 DNA is TGTGCCAGCAGCTCGGACAGGGGAAACTATGGCTACACCTTC.

J is TRBJ2-3 and V is TRBV6-5; 7 bases are a match to TRBD1. CDR1 and CDR2 from the germline V gene are MNHEY and SVGAGI. The V segment lost 7 bases and the J segment 1 base; nucleotides outside the gene matches: 8. This CDR3 is 15 amino acids long. The CDR3 loop reads CASTRQGMGTDTQYF. In DNA, the CDR3 is TGTGCCAGCACCCGACAGGGTATGGGCACAGATACGCAGTATTTT.

The chain carries TRBV2 and TRBJ1-2; D gene uncertain. This CDR3 has 12 residues. The V gene lost 2 bases and the J gene lost 4 bases, with 5 bases spanning the gap. Germline CDR1 and CDR2: SNHLY and FYNNEI. This chain's CDR3 is CASSEYSYGYTF. The DNA for the CDR3 is TGTGCCAGCAGTGAATATAGCTATGGCTACACCTTC. Variable domain in full (rest from reference TRBV2 and TRBJ1-2): EPEVTQTPSHQVTQMGQEVILRCVPISNHLYFYWYRQILGQKVEFLVSFYNNEISEKSEIFDDQFSVERPDGSNFTLKIRSTKLEDSAMYFCASSEYSYGYTFGSGTRLTVV.

The J gene is TRBJ2-7, the V gene TRBV10-3, with D possibly being TRBD1 (6 bases). The CDR3 runs 14 residues. Germline V lookup: CDR1 ENHRY, CDR2 SYGVKD. V was shortened by 0 bases and J by 5 bases, with 11 bases between the two germline ends. The DNA for the CDR3 is TGTGCCATCAGTGAGTCGGGGGCGCGAAACGAGCAGTACTTC. Amino acid sequence: CAISESGARNEQYF.

The CDR3 coding sequence is TGTGCCAGCAGCTGGGCGGGCTCCGGCGGGGAAAAACTGTTTTTT. As protein: CASSWAGSGGEKLFF. The chain couples TRBV7-9 to TRBJ1-4; no clear D gene. Trimming took 4 bases from V and 8 from J, leaving 17 bases between them. Germline assignment: CDR1 SEHNR and CDR2 FQNEAQ (reference sequence). The CDR3 spans 15 residues.

The V and J genes are TRBV9 and TRBJ2-7, with 9 bases fitting TRBD1. V was clipped by 0 bases and J by 6 bases; unmatched bases: 10. The CDR3 runs to 16 residues. The V gene's germline CDR1 is SGDLS and CDR2 YYNGEE. The CDR3: CASSVGPRTGVGEQYF. In nucleotides, the CDR3 is TGTGCCAGCAGCGTAGGCCCCCGGACAGGGGTGGGCGAGCAGTACTTC.

The sample holds a few counts of this clone. The V and J genes are TRBV15 and TRBJ2-1, with a tentative D call TRBD1 (5 bases). Germline loops: CDR1 LNHNV, CDR2 YYDKDF (reference sequence). The ends were cut back, 3 bases at V and 7 bases at J, with 22 bases in the middle. This CDR3 contains 17 residues. The DNA of the CDR3 is TGTGCCACCAGCAGGACCCGAGATAGGGGTATATGGAATGAGCAGTTCTTC. This sequence encodes CATSRTRDRGIWNEQFF.

This clone appeared once. This chain links TRBV5-4 with TRBJ2-5; possible D gene TRBD2, 6 bases. Per the germline V gene, CDR1 is SGHNT and CDR2 is YYREEE (reference sequence). V was shortened by 1 base and J by 1 base, with 11 bases between the two germline ends. This CDR3 is 15 amino acids long. The CDR3 reads CASSLRGGFQETQYF. The DNA for the CDR3 is TGTGCCAGCAGCTTGAGGGGAGGATTCCAAGAGACCCAGTACTTC.

The chain recombines TRBV12-3 or TRBV12-4 with TRBJ1-1; D gene uncertain. Trimming took off 5 bases at V and 8 bases at J, with 15 bases between the two ends. The CDR3 contains 13 residues. DNA of the CDR3: TGTGCCAGCAGTACCCTCTCCGGGTCGGAAGCTTTCTTT. Translation: CASSTLSGSEAFF.

The chain carries TRBV5-1 and TRBJ2-5, with a weak D call TRBD2 (5 bases). V was cut by 1 base and J by 5 bases, with 9 bases left in between. The CDR3 is 13 amino acids. Per germline, CDR1 SGHRS and CDR2 YFSETQ. The CDR3 DNA sequence: TGCGCCAGCAGCTTGCGGGGTGTGGAGACCCAGTACTTC. This sequence encodes CASSLRGVETQYF.

The chain combines TRBV15 with TRBJ2-3; D uncertain. The CDR3 is made up of 16 amino acids. Germline V gives CDR1 LNHNV, CDR2 YYDKDF (reference sequence). V gave up 0 bases and J gave up 3 bases, with 13 bases separating them. CDR3 nucleotide sequence: TGTGCCACCAGCAGAGATCTGACTCCTGGGACAGATACGCAGTATTTT. Translation: CATSRDLTPGTDTQYF.

The chain has TRBV6-2 or TRBV6-3 and TRBJ1-6; maybe TRBD1 (5 bases). V was trimmed by 2 bases and J by 8 bases, leaving 16 bases between them. Germline V gives CDR1 MNHEY, CDR2 SVGEGT. There are 16 residues in the CDR3. The CDR3 reads CASSYTPQGFDSPLHF. CDR3 DNA: TGTGCCAGCAGTTACACGCCGCAGGGTTTTGATTCACCCCTCCACTTT.

J is TRBJ1-3 and V is TRBV10-2; D unresolved. With 8 bases removed from V and 7 bases from J, the gap between germline ends came to 21 bases. The CDR3 has 15 amino acids. Germline loops: CDR1 WSHSY, CDR2 SAAADI. This chain's CDR3 is CASFPGSQGGNTIYF. The CDR3, as DNA: TGCGCCAGCTTCCCCGGGTCCCAAGGTGGGAACACCATATATTTT.

The chain carries TRBV10-2 and TRBJ1-1, with 7 positions matching TRBD1. Germline CDR1 is WSHSY and CDR2 is SAAADI. V dropped 8 bases and J dropped 6; count of bases not matched to a gene: 15. The CDR3 covers 15 residues. Here the CDR3 reads CASRDIQGSKPEAFF. The CDR3 DNA is TGCGCCAGCCGCGATATACAGGGGAGTAAACCTGAAGCTTTCTTT.

V usage is TRBV7-3 and J usage is TRBJ2-6, with TRBD1 identical over 7 bases. Germline V lookup: CDR1 SGHTA, CDR2 FQGTGA. This CDR3 spans 17 amino acids. With V trimmed by 4 bases and J by 0 bases, 6 bases remained unmatched. In nucleotides, the CDR3 is TGTGCCAGCAGCTCCTCTTCAGGGGGCTCTGGGGCCAACGTCCTGACTTTC. Translated, it gives CASSSSSGGSGANVLTF.

This clone was detected only once. V is TRBV5-8 and J is TRBJ1-1; tentatively, D is TRBD1 (6 bases). Trimming pared 2 bases from V and 2 bases from J, leaving 16 bases between. This CDR3 region has 16 residues. Germline CDR1 is SGHTS and CDR2 is YDEGEE. The DNA for the CDR3 is TGTGCCAGCAGCTTACGTGGTACAGGGCCTAACACTGAAGCTTTCTTT. It translates to CASSLRGTGPNTEAFF.